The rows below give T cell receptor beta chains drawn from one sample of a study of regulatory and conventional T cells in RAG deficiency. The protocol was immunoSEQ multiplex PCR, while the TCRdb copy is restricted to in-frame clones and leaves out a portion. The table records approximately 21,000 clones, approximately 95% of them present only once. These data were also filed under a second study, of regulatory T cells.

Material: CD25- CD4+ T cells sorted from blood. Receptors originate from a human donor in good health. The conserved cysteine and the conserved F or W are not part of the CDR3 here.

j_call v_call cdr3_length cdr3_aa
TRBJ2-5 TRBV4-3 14 AAGDRGREAKETQY
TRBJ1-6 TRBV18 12 ASSEGAPWAPLH
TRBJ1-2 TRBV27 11 ASSRGADYGYT
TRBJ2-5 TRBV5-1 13 ASSWPGTGQETQY
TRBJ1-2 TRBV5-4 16 ASRELDRGVGSIYGYT
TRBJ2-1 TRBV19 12 ASNWAGGYDEQF
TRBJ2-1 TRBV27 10 AIENSYNEQF
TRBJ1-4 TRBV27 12 ASSLSQGTTKLF
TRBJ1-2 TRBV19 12 ASSIVAGRYGYT
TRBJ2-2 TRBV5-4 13 ASSLDRINTGELF
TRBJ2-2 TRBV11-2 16 ASSPGLAGAPRAGELF
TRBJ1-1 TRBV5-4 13 ASSLQGKANTEAF
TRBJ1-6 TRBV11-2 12 ASSLRQYNSPLH
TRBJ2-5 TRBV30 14 AWSLGLAGDQETQY
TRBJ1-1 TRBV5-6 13 ASSPAGLVYTEAF
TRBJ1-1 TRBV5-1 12 ASSRQGADTEAF